The 5 T cell receptor beta chains reported below all come from one sample, sequenced in a study of CD8+CD57+ T cells in acquired aplastic anemia. Genomic DNA served as template for TCR beta VDJ and CDR3 profiling. TCRdb independently ran MiXCR on the reads; one entry per CDR3 protein. This table holds 100,000 to 150,000 distinct CDR3 sequences, about half found once. Sequences were obtained from sorted CD4+, CD8+, or CD8+CD57+ T cells (not recorded which) from PBMCs. The receptors were sampled from a human donor in good health, serving as a control.

The rearrangement joins TRBV7-9 to TRBJ1-2, with D perhaps TRBD1 (5 bases). From germline, CDR1 is SEHNR and CDR2 FQNEAQ (reference sequence). V lost 5 bases and J 8 bases, leaving 18 bases between the germline ends. CDR3 size: 14 residues. The CDR3 region has the DNA TGTGCCAGCAGCCAATTCCCAGGGATGGAGGGCTACACCTTC. This gives the protein CASSQFPGMEGYTF.

This clonotype came up a few times. The rearrangement joins TRBV24-1 to TRBJ1-5, with D perhaps matching TRBD1 (6 bases). This CDR3 is built from 16 residues. The germline gives CDR1 KGHDR, CDR2 SFDVKD. V lost 3 bases, J lost 1 base, and 12 bases lay in between. The CDR3 nucleotides are TGTGCCACCAGTGATCCAAGCGGGACAAGCAATCAGCCCCAGCATTTT. Protein sequence: CATSDPSGTSNQPQHF.

Remarks on this clonotype: The junction departs from germline at one end; a sequencing error may be responsible. The V gene is TRBV20-1, the J gene TRBJ1-6; D is unresolved. Germline V gene lookup returns CDR1 DFQATT and CDR2 SNEGSKA (reference sequence). The CDR3 is 13 amino acids. DNA of the CDR3: TGCAGTACTAGTATCAGCTATAGTTCACCCCTCCACTTT. This encodes CSTSISYSSPLHF.

The rearrangement joins TRBV24-1 to TRBJ2-7; D is possibly TRBD1 (6 bases). Deletions cut 12 bases from V and 2 bases from J, with 16 bases between. CDR1 and CDR2 from the germline V gene are KGHDR and SFDVKD. The CDR3 runs 13 residues. CDR3 region: CASPGTPTYEQYF. CDR3 nucleotides: TGTGCCTCCCCCGGGACACCAACCTACGAGCAGTACTTC.

This clonotype has a count of ten or more. The V call is TRBV7-2, the J call TRBJ2-1; 9 bases are shared with TRBD2. Trimming removed 3 bases from V and 7 bases from J; junction bases left unmatched: 7. This CDR3 spans 15 amino acids. The germline gives CDR1 SGHTA, CDR2 FQGNSA. The CDR3 DNA sequence: TGTGCCAGCAGCTTGGCGGGGGGGCCGGGGAATGAGCAGTTCTTC. This codes for CASSLAGGPGNEQFF.